This entry lists 8 T cell receptor beta chains sequenced from one sample in a study of identical twins. MiXCR, run by TCRdb on the 5' RACE reads, gives a single entry per CDR3 protein. This sample carries approximately 500,000 distinct CDR3 sequences, 15% of them seen once, and the ten largest clones take roughly 0.4%. These sequences were also reported in another study, on yellow fever vaccine responses in identical twins.

What was sequenced was CD4+ T cells sorted from blood. These receptors all stem from a woman in her late teens or twenties in good health.

In its sample, this clonotype was seen many times. Here the CDR3 reads CASSRDRGYEQYF. CDR3 sequence (DNA): TGTGCCAGCAGCCGGGACAGGGGGTACGAGCAGTACTTC. The genes are TRBV12-3 or TRBV12-4 and TRBJ2-7; 11 bases match TRBD1. V was pared by 6 bases and J by 4 bases, with 2 bases of the junction left unmatched. The CDR3 has 13 residues.

The chain combines TRBV20-1 with TRBJ2-1; D unresolved. Germline CDR1 is DFQATT and CDR2 is SNEGSKA (reference sequence). The CDR3 totals 14 residues. The V gene lost 3 bases and the J gene lost 3 bases, with 12 bases spanning the gap. The CDR3 spells CSASSPPGYNEQFF. CDR3 coding DNA: TGCAGTGCTAGTTCCCCCCCAGGCTACAATGAGCAGTTCTTC.

This clonotype has just a few counts. The genes are TRBV28 and TRBJ2-1; 11 bases map to TRBD2. The V segment lost 6 bases and the J segment 5 bases; nucleotides outside the gene matches: 12. CDR1 and CDR2 (germline): MDHEN, SYDVKM. The CDR3 runs 17 residues. CDR3 in DNA: TGTGCCAGCAGGGGTAGCGGGGGGGCCCCTCCTCACAATGAGCAGTTCTTC. Translating it yields CASRGSGGAPPHNEQFF.

This clonotype occurred a few times. The CDR3 DNA sequence: TGTGCCAGTAGTACTTCAGGGAGTAGCACTGAAGCTTTCTTT. Its protein product is CASSTSGSSTEAFF. This rearrangement joins TRBV19 to TRBJ1-1; possible D gene TRBD1, 5 bases. Trimming shortened V by 4 bases and J by 4 bases, and 13 bases separated the two germline ends. Germline V gene sequence: CDR1 LNHDA, CDR2 SQIVND (reference sequence). The CDR3 length is 14 residues.

This clonotype showed up just a few times. This chain links TRBV20-1 with TRBJ2-1; D could derive from TRBD1 or TRBD2 (5 bases each). Trimming pared 0 bases from V and 8 bases from J, leaving 20 bases between. The CDR3 length is 16 residues. The germline V gene has CDR1 DFQATT and CDR2 SNEGSKA (reference sequence). Here the CDR3 DNA reads TGCAGTGCTAGAGATTCCGCTAGCCCAATAGGGGATGAGCAGTTCTTC. Its protein is CSARDSASPIGDEQFF.

Here the CDR3 DNA reads TGCGCCAGCAGCCCGAGGGCTAGCGGGACCAGCACAGATACGCAGTATTTT. It is translated as CASSPRASGTSTDTQYF. The J gene is TRBJ2-3, the V gene TRBV5-1, with 9 bases fitting TRBD2. V shed 4 bases and J 0 bases; nucleotides not matched to a gene: 9. The germline V gene encodes CDR1 SGHRS and CDR2 YFSETQ. The CDR3 covers 17 residues.

This clonotype has just a few counts. V gene TRBV5-5 combines with J gene TRBJ2-3; D is undetermined. The CDR3 consists of 15 residues. Between the trimmed V and J ends, which lost 0 bases and 4 bases, there was a span of 12 bases. Germline-derived CDR1 and CDR2 are SGHKS and YYEKEE (reference sequence). The CDR3 DNA reads TGTGCCAGCAGCTTGGTTCGTAGCCACGCAGATACGCAGTATTTT. Translated, it gives CASSLVRSHADTQYF. Full variable domain (rest looked up from reference TRBV5-5 and TRBJ2-3): DAGVTQSPTHLIKTRGQQVTLRCSPISGHKSVSWYQQVLGQGPQFIFQYYEKEERGRGNFPDRFSARQFPNYSSELNVNALLLGDSALYLCASSLVRSHADTQYFGPGTRLTVL.

This clonotype was found a few times. The gene calls are TRBV24-1 and TRBJ2-2, with 7 bases identical to TRBD1. This CDR3 region has 15 residues. The V gene's germline CDR1 is KGHDR and CDR2 SFDVKD. V lost 0 bases to trimming and J lost 6 bases; unmatched junction nucleotides: 3. DNA of the CDR3: TGTGCCACCAGTGATTTGAGTACAGGGGCCGGGGAGCTGTTTTTT. Its translation: CATSDLSTGAGELFF.